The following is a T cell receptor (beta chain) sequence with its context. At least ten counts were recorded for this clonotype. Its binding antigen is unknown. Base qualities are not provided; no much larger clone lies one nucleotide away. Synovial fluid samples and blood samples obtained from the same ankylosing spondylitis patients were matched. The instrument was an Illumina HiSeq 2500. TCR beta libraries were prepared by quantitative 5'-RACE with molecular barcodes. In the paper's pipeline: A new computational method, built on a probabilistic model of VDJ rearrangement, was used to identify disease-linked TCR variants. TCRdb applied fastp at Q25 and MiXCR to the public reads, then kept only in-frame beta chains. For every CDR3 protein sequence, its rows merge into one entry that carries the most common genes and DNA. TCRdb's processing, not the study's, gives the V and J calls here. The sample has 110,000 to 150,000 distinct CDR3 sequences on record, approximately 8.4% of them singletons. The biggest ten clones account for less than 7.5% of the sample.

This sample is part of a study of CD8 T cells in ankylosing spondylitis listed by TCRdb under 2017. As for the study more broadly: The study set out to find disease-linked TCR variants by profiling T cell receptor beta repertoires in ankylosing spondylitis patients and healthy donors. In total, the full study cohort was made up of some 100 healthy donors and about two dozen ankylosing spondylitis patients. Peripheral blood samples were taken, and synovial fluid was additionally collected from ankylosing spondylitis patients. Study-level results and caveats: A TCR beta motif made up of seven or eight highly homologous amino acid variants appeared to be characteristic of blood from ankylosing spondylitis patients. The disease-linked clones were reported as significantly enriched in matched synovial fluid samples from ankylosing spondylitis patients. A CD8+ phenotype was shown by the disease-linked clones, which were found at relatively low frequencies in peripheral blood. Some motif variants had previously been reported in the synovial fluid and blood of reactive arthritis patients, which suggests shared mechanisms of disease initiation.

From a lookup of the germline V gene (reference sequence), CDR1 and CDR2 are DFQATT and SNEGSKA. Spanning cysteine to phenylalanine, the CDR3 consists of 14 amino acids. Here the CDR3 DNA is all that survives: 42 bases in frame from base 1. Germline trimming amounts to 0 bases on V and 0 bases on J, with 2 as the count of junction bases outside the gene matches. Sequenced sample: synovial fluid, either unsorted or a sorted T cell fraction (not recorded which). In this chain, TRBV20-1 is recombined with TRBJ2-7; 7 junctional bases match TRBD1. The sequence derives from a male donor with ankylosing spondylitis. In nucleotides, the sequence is TGCAGTGCTAGAGAAGACAGGGTCTCCTACGAGCAGTACTTC. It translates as CSAREDRVSYEQYF.